These T cell receptor beta chains were read from a single sample in a study of CD8 T cells in Susac syndrome. TCRdb independently ran MiXCR on the immunoSEQ multiplex PCR reads; one entry per CDR3 protein. This sample yields about 200,000 distinct CDR3 sequences, of which approximately 95% are seen a single time; around 0.076% belongs to the top ten. Sequencing was done on a sample of CD4+ T cells from PBMCs. Every receptor here comes from a human donor with multiple sclerosis. CDR3s include the opening cysteine and the closing phenylalanine or tryptophan. The order of the fields is J gene, clone size, D gene, V gene, CDR3 DNA, CDR3 protein. D genes are given only for firm matches. Only some rows state a clone size, as once, few, many or a class for expanded clones.

TRBJ1-2 few TRBD1 TRBV29-1 TGCAGCGTGGGACAGGGGATAATCTATGGCTACACCTTC CSVGQGIIYGYTF
TRBJ1-2 NA NA TRBV6-5 TGTGCCAGCAGCGGAAGGGGGAGAGACTATGGCTACACCTTC CASSGRGRDYGYTF
TRBJ2-7 NA NA TRBV13 TGTGCCAGCAGCTTTGGACCCGAGCAGTACTTC CASSFGPEQYF
TRBJ2-2 once NA TRBV24-1 TGTGCGTCTGCGGGGTCGGACACCGGGGAGCTGTTTTTT CASAGSDTGELFF
TRBJ2-3 NA NA TRBV7-7 TGTGCTAGCAGCTTATTTTGTGCGACCCCAGATACGCAGTATTTT CASSLFCATPDTQYF
TRBJ2-1 NA TRBD2 TRBV5-1 TGCGCCAGCAGCTTGGAATCGGGGGGGCCTTTCGGAAATGAGCAGTTCTTC CASSLESGGPFGNEQFF
TRBJ2-1 once TRBD2 TRBV20-1 TGCAGTGCTAGAGATCCCAGCGGGGGAACCCACAATGAGCAGTTCTTC CSARDPSGGTHNEQFF
TRBJ1-6 NA NA TRBV28 TGTGCCAGCAGTTTCAGGGGCACGGGGAATTCACCCCTCCACTTT CASSFRGTGNSPLHF
TRBJ2-1 NA NA TRBV7-9 TGTGCCAGCAGCTTACGGACGGTGAATGAGCAGTTCTTC CASSLRTVNEQFF
TRBJ2-7 few NA TRBV7-8 TGTGCCAGCAGCTTAGCGGGAAACCTATACGAGCAGTACTTC CASSLAGNLYEQYF
TRBJ2-7 NA TRBD1 TRBV27 TGTGCCAGCAGTTTGACAGGGCAATCCTACGAGCAGTACTTC CASSLTGQSYEQYF
TRBJ1-2 NA NA TRBV9 TGTGCCAGCAGCGTTCGGTCAGGGTTGGGATTTGGCTACACCTTC CASSVRSGLGFGYTF
TRBJ2-1 NA NA TRBV29-1 TGCAGCGTGAACTGGCAGGGTTCCTACAATGAGCAGTTCTTC CSVNWQGSYNEQFF
TRBJ2-5 NA NA TRBV4-1 TGCGCCAGCAGCCAAGGCTCAGCGGCGGGGAAAGAGACCCAGTACTTC CASSQGSAAGKETQYF
TRBJ1-5 NA NA TRBV24-1 TGTGCCACCAGTGATTTGGGCAGTCAGCCCCAGCATTTT CATSDLGSQPQHF
TRBJ2-5 NA TRBD1 TRBV12-3/TRBV12-4 TGTGCCAGCAGTTTCGGGACAGATACTCAAGAGACCCAGTACTTC CASSFGTDTQETQYF
TRBJ2-1 NA TRBD2 TRBV7-3 TGTGCCAGCAGCTTAAGAGCGGGGGGGAATAGAGATGAGCAGTTCTTC CASSLRAGGNRDEQFF
TRBJ2-1 NA TRBD2 TRBV6-5 TGTGCCAGCAGTTACTCGAGGCTAGCGGGGAGCAATGAGCAGTTCTTC CASSYSRLAGSNEQFF
TRBJ1-4 NA NA TRBV5-1 TGCGCCAGCAGCCCAAACCAGCCCAGGAGTGAAAAACTGTTTTTT CASSPNQPRSEKLFF
TRBJ1-2 NA NA TRBV7-9 TGTGCCAGCAGCCCCCAGGGAGTTGGCTACACCTTC CASSPQGVGYTF
TRBJ2-3 NA NA TRBV24-1 TGTGCCACCAGTGTAGAGGGGGCGCAGTATTTT CATSVEGAQYF
TRBJ2-3 NA TRBD2 TRBV4-1 TGCGCCAGCAGCCCTCCACTCGGTCGGCGGGGGGCCAGCACAGATACGCAGTATTTT CASSPPLGRRGASTDTQYF
TRBJ2-3 NA NA TRBV21-1 TGTGCCAGCAGCAAAGCCCCCGAACCATCAGATACGCAGTATTTT CASSKAPEPSDTQYF
TRBJ1-1 NA NA TRBV29-1 TGCAGCGTTGGTGGCAGGACGAACACTGAAGCTTTCTTT CSVGGRTNTEAFF
TRBJ2-5 once NA TRBV29-1 TGCAGCGTCGGAGCCGGGGGGCAGACCCAGTACTTC CSVGAGGQTQYF
TRBJ1-6 NA NA TRBV29-1 TGCAGCGTTGGCCCGGACAGCCCTTCACCCCTCCACTTT CSVGPDSPSPLHF
TRBJ2-5 NA TRBD1 TRBV7-2 TGTGCCAGCAACATTCCCGGGACAGGGCAAGAGACCCAGTACTTC CASNIPGTGQETQYF
TRBJ1-2 NA NA TRBV9 TGTGCCAGCAGCGTAGCTTTCGGGGTAGCTAACTATGGCTACACCTTC CASSVAFGVANYGYTF
TRBJ2-4 NA NA TRBV7-2 TGTGCCAGCAGCTTACCACGACGGGCCAAAAACATTCAGTACTTC CASSLPRRAKNIQYF
TRBJ1-2 NA TRBD1 TRBV5-4 TGTGCCGGCTCGAGGGACAGGATCTATGGCTACACCTTC CAGSRDRIYGYTF
TRBJ1-6 NA NA TRBV2 TGTGCCAGCATCCGGTTTGTTGGGCAGGGAGTCCACTTT CASIRFVGQGVHF